Reported below is one T cell receptor (beta chain). This sample also contains other DNA sequences that code for the same CDR3. The data derive from a study of blood T cell repertoires in COVID-19. This CDR3 has 14 residues. The trim removed 6 bases at V and 3 bases at J, leaving 4 bases unmatched. Germline values: CDR1 MNHEY, CDR2 SVGAGI. Per the study methods: Estimated nucleated cell counts came from reference gene primer amplification. Here immunoSEQ multiplex PCR was the method, and the copy in TCRdb shows in-frame clones only, minus some. That table is the source of V, J and clone size, and D and trimming were worked out from the DNA. The sample carries approximately 310,000 clones, around 85% recorded once. The age range of participants was about 18 to 100 years, with residence in 20 to 25 US areas.

The rearrangement uses TRBV6-5 and TRBJ2-7; TRBD1 agrees at 11 bases. The specimen was PBMCs or T cells enriched from blood (not recorded which). The sequence derives from a woman aged 30 to 39 who had been exposed to COVID-19. The CDR3 DNA follows: TGTGCCAGCAGAGGGACAGGGGGAAGCTACGAGCAGTACTTC. Residues: CASRGTGGSYEQYF.